One sample yielded the 27 T cell receptor beta chains listed below, sequenced in a study of T cells in Graves' hyperthyroidism and ophthalmopathy. Amplification of TCR beta CDR3 regions used RNA as the template. An initial round of RT-PCR targeting the TCR CDR3 relied on the HTBI primer set. TCRdb reprocessed the multiplex PCR reads via MiXCR and lists one record per CDR3 protein. The data hold approximately 690,000 distinct CDR3 sequences, with approximately 15% observed a single time. Sequenced material: blood. The receptors were sampled from a woman aged 45-59 years with Graves' ophthalmopathy.

This clonotype was observed a handful of times. V is TRBV5-1 and J is TRBJ2-1; D possibly corresponds to TRBD1 (5 bases). The CDR3 consists of 16 residues. Per the germline V gene, CDR1 is SGHRS and CDR2 is YFSETQ. V dropped 5 bases and J dropped 5 bases, with 20 bases sitting between them. CDR3 protein: CASRFDNRPPHNEQFF. For the CDR3, the DNA is TGCGCCAGCAGATTCGATAACAGGCCTCCCCACAATGAGCAGTTCTTC. The whole variable domain, remainder taken from reference TRBV5-1 and TRBJ2-1, is KAGVTQTPRYLIKTRGQQVTLSCSPISGHRSVSWYQQTPGQGLQFLFEYFSETQRNKGNFPGRFSGRQFSNSRSEMNVSTLELGDSALYLCASRFDNRPPHNEQFFGPGTRLTVL.

This clonotype was counted ten times or more. This chain links TRBV28 with TRBJ2-1; 12 bases map to TRBD1. V dropped 7 bases and J dropped 7; count of bases not matched to a gene: 11. Germline loops: CDR1 MDHEN, CDR2 SYDVKM. There are 16 residues in the CDR3. The CDR3: CASISSPGQGANEQFF. CDR3 coding DNA: TGTGCCAGCATAAGTAGTCCGGGACAGGGGGCTAATGAGCAGTTCTTC.

The rearrangement joins TRBV7-9 to TRBJ1-4, with TRBD1 matching over 8 bases. The germline V gene encodes CDR1 SEHNR and CDR2 FQNEAQ (reference sequence). V trimming: 6 bases; J trimming: 0 bases; junction bases outside the gene matches: 18. The CDR3 length is 20 residues. Here the CDR3 reads CASRNLGRGPPQSTNEKLFF. The CDR3 bases are TGTGCCAGCAGAAACTTGGGCAGGGGGCCTCCCCAGTCAACTAATGAAAAACTGTTTTTT.

This sequence joins TRBV6-2 or TRBV6-3 and TRBJ2-2, with unresolved D. V was shortened by 5 bases and J by 1 base, with 11 bases between the two germline ends. This CDR3 region has 15 residues. Germline loops: CDR1 MNHEY, CDR2 SVGEGT. The CDR3 nucleotides are TGTGCCAGCAGTGCCCTTAACATGAACACCGGGGAGCTGTTTTTT. It yields the protein CASSALNMNTGELFF.

Comments on this clonotype: A much larger clone sits a single nucleotide away, making a read error possible. CDR3 nucleotides: TGTGCCAGCGCCGTTTTCAGGAAAGAGACCCAGAACTTC. Protein: CASAVFRKETQNF. This chain joins TRBV12-3 or TRBV12-4 and TRBJ2-5, with D unresolved. The CDR3 has 13 residues.

This chain's CDR3 is CASSYGKNGYEQYF. The CDR3 DNA sequence: TGTGCCAGCAGCTACGGGAAGAACGGCTACGAGCAGTACTTC. The chain links TRBV7-9 to TRBJ2-7; possible D gene TRBD2, 5 bases. Germline CDR1 reads SEHNR; CDR2 reads FQNEAQ (reference sequence). V lost 4 bases, J lost 3 bases, and 13 bases lay in between. The CDR3 is 14 amino acids.

This clonotype was seen once. This may be a read error: a much more frequent sequence differs by one nucleotide. V and J are TRBV7-6 and TRBJ2-7, with 9 bases fitting TRBD2. The CDR3 has 13 residues. The germline V gene has CDR1 SGHVS and CDR2 FNYEAQ. Trimming removed 11 bases from V and 2 bases from J; junction bases left unmatched: 7. The CDR3 sequence is CAGGASGAYEQYF. In nucleotides, the CDR3 is TGTGCCGGCGGGGCTAGCGGGGCCTACGAGCAGTACTTC.

The gene calls are TRBV24-1 and TRBJ2-5; perhaps TRBD1 as D (5 bases). V shed 4 bases and J shed 3 bases, with 14 bases lying between them. Germline V gives CDR1 KGHDR, CDR2 SFDVKD. There are 15 residues in the CDR3. CDR3 bases: TGTGCCACCAGTGACCACAGGATTGGGGAAGAGACCCAGTACTTC. The encoded protein is CATSDHRIGEETQYF.

As concerns this clonotype: Its ends do not fully match the called genes, so a read error is possible. The chain carries TRBV7-6 and TRBJ2-5; the D is unclear. This CDR3 is 14 amino acids long. Germline values: CDR1 SGHVS, CDR2 FNYEAQ. This CDR3 reads CASSSHRVTETHYF. The CDR3 DNA reads as TGTGCCAGCAGCTCCCACCGGGTGACGGAGACCCATTACTTC.

There are many counts of this clonotype. CDR3 nucleotide sequence: TGTGCCAGCAGCCAAGCTCGTGCTAGCGGGAGGCGCGAGCAGTACTTC. As protein: CASSQARASGRREQYF. The chain uses TRBV14 and TRBJ2-7; TRBD2 matches 11 bases. The CDR3 consists of 16 residues. V lost 1 base and J lost 6; bases outside the gene matches: 8. Germline V gene sequence: CDR1 SGHDN, CDR2 FVKESK.

This clonotype was recorded only once. This chain uses TRBV4-2 with TRBJ2-1; the D gene is possibly TRBD1 (6 bases). CDR1 is LGHNA and CDR2 is YNFKEQ in the germline V gene. This CDR3 spans 15 amino acids. Trimming took 4 bases from V and 4 from J, leaving 14 bases between them. This chain's CDR3 is CASSPTADSYNEQFF. As DNA, the CDR3 is TGTGCCAGCAGCCCAACAGCGGACAGTTACAATGAGCAGTTCTTC.

There are a few counts of this clonotype. This CDR3 reads CASTKWTGLNTEAFF. The CDR3 DNA sequence: TGTGCCAGCACCAAGTGGACAGGTTTAAACACTGAAGCTTTCTTT. The V gene is TRBV14, the J gene TRBJ1-1, with TRBD1 matching 7 bases. Germline V gene data show CDR1 as SGHDN and CDR2 as FVKESK. The J segment lost 2 bases and the V segment lost 7 bases, leaving 10 bases of the junction unmatched. This CDR3 comprises 15 residues.

This clonotype was seen ten or more times. V usage is TRBV28 and J usage is TRBJ1-2; D may be TRBD1 (5 bases). Germline V CDR1 and CDR2: MDHEN, SYDVKM. The V gene lost 5 bases and the J gene lost 2 bases, with 15 bases spanning the gap. CDR3 length: 15 amino acids. The chain's CDR3 is CASSVFPTGNYGYTF. The CDR3 nucleotides read TGTGCCAGCAGTGTTTTCCCCACAGGAAACTATGGCTACACCTTC.

This clonotype was seen at least ten times. The J gene is TRBJ2-4, the V gene TRBV9; D is perhaps TRBD1 (5 bases). V lost 0 bases to trimming and J lost 6 bases, with 7 bases between them. The CDR3 runs 13 residues. Germline values: CDR1 SGDLS, CDR2 YYNGEE. Written as DNA, the CDR3 is TGTGCCAGCAGCGTAGGACAGACAAACATTCAGTACTTC. Translated, it gives CASSVGQTNIQYF.

This clonotype was picked up many times. The V and J genes are TRBV2 and TRBJ2-7; the D call may be TRBD1 or TRBD2 (5 bases each). This CDR3 has 14 residues. Germline loops: CDR1 SNHLY, CDR2 FYNNEI. Trimming took 6 bases from V and 5 from J, leaving 17 bases between them. The CDR3 region is CASREGWTPDEQYF. The DNA of the CDR3 is TGTGCCAGCAGAGAGGGGTGGACCCCGGACGAGCAGTACTTC. Based on the CDR3 plus reference TRBV2 and TRBJ2-7, the full variable domain is EPEVTQTPSHQVTQMGQEVILRCVPISNHLYFYWYRQILGQKVEFLVSFYNNEISEKSEIFDDQFSVERPDGSNFTLKIRSTKLEDSAMYFCASREGWTPDEQYFGPGTRLTVT.

On this clonotype: Just one base apart from a much larger clone, this may be a read error. The chain employs TRBV11-2 and TRBJ1-5, with D hard to call. The CDR3 extends over 13 amino acids. The ends were cut back, 1 base at V and 6 bases at J, with 7 bases in the middle. Germline CDR1 SGHAT, CDR2 FQNNGV. The CDR3 sequence: CASSLGQCQPQHF. The CDR3 coding sequence is TGTGCCAGCAGCTTAGGCCAGTGTCAGCCCCAGCATTTT. Full variable domain (missing parts from reference TRBV11-2 and TRBJ1-5): EAGVAQSPRYKIIEKRQSVAFWCNPISGHATLYWYQQILGQGPKLLIQFQNNGVVDDSQLPKDRFSAERLKGVDSTLKIQPAKLEDSAVYLCASSLGQCQPQHFGDGTRLSIL.

This clonotype occurred a few times. V usage is TRBV4-2 and J usage is TRBJ1-1, with unresolved D. The CDR3 extends over 16 amino acids. V shed 0 bases and J shed 2 bases, with 13 bases lying between them. In germline, CDR1 is LGHNA, CDR2 YNFKEQ. CDR3 nucleotides: TGTGCCAGCAGCCAAGATAGGATGGGTAAAAACACTGAAGCTTTCTTT. This codes for CASSQDRMGKNTEAFF.

This clonotype has ten or more counts. The CDR3 DNA reads TGTGCCAGCAGTCCAAACGACAGGAACACTGAAGCTTTCTTT. Its translation: CASSPNDRNTEAFF. This chain uses TRBV27 with TRBJ1-1, with D perhaps TRBD1 (5 bases). V lost 5 bases to trimming and J lost 1 base, with 11 bases between them. The germline V gene encodes CDR1 MNHEY and CDR2 SMNVEV (reference sequence). CDR3 length: 14 amino acids.

V is TRBV28 and J is TRBJ2-2, with D perhaps matching TRBD1 (6 bases). Germline values: CDR1 MDHEN, CDR2 SYDVKM. The CDR3 is 15 residues long. V lost 6 bases to trimming and J lost 2 bases, with 13 bases between them. The CDR3: CASRSGTPNTGELFF. CDR3 DNA sequence: TGTGCCAGCAGGTCCGGGACACCCAACACCGGGGAGCTGTTTTTT.

This clonotype was counted between two and nine times. V usage is TRBV29-1 and J usage is TRBJ2-2; D gene ambiguous. Trimming cost V 6 bases and J 5 bases, with 7 bases left between them. This CDR3 comprises 11 residues. Germline CDR1 SQVTM, CDR2 ANQGSEA. Written as DNA, the CDR3 is TGCAGCGTGAGAAAAACCGGGGAGCTGTTTTTT. It is translated as CSVRKTGELFF.

This clonotype has at least ten counts. The CDR3 nucleotides are TGTGCCAGCAGCCAGCGGGGCGGGACCTACGAGCAGTACTTC. Translation: CASSQRGGTYEQYF. The chain uses TRBV3-1 and TRBJ2-7, with TRBD2 as a possible D gene (6 bases). V was clipped by 3 bases and J by 2 bases, with 11 bases between them. The CDR3 is 14 residues long. Looked up from germline, CDR1 is LGHDT and CDR2 is YNNKEL (reference sequence).

Ten or more counts support this clonotype. The chain recombines TRBV12-3 or TRBV12-4 with TRBJ2-7; 14 bases are shared with TRBD2. The CDR3 totals 16 residues. J was trimmed by 3 bases and V by 6 bases; bases with no gene match: 7. For the CDR3, the DNA is TGTGCCAGCAGGGGGACTAGCGGGAGTCCGGGCTACGAGCAGTACTTC. Translated: CASRGTSGSPGYEQYF.

The chain carries TRBV19 and TRBJ1-3; no reliable D call. The V gene's germline CDR1 is LNHDA and CDR2 SQIVND (reference sequence). The germline V and J ends were trimmed by 8 bases and 3 bases, with 14 bases remaining between them. The CDR3 is made up of 14 amino acids. CDR3 sequence: CASGRTGDGNTIYF. In DNA, the CDR3 is TGTGCCAGTGGGAGAACCGGGGATGGAAACACCATATATTTT.

The chain has TRBV27 and TRBJ2-1; D is uncertain. Trimming stripped 1 base from V and 8 bases from J, with 15 bases between. Looked up from germline, CDR1 is MNHEY and CDR2 is SMNVEV (reference sequence). The CDR3 has 15 amino acids. The CDR3 loop is CASSLLPSVGDEQFF. CDR3 DNA: TGTGCCAGCAGTTTATTACCCTCGGTTGGCGATGAGCAGTTCTTC.

The J gene is TRBJ2-5, the V gene TRBV6-5; no definite D call. The V end was cut by 2 bases, the J end by 3 bases, with 16 bases between. Germline loops: CDR1 MNHEY, CDR2 SVGAGI. The CDR3 length is 16 residues. The DNA for the CDR3 is TGTGCCAGCAGTTACGCCGGTCGTCCATTCGAAGAGACCCAGTACTTC. Its translation is CASSYAGRPFEETQYF.

This clonotype was counted ten times or more. The J gene is TRBJ2-7, the V gene TRBV7-2, with 7 nucleotides matching TRBD2. J was trimmed by 4 bases and V by 4 bases; bases with no gene match: 7. The CDR3 spans 14 residues. Germline V gene lookup returns CDR1 SGHTA and CDR2 FQGNSA. As DNA, the CDR3 is TGTGCCAGCAGCTGGGCGCGGGAGAAATACGAGCAGTACTTC. Its translation is CASSWAREKYEQYF.

The rearrangement links TRBV6-2 or TRBV6-3 to TRBJ1-2, with 7 bases fitting TRBD1. This CDR3 region has 14 residues. V was clipped by 0 bases and J by 4 bases; unmatched bases: 2. Germline values: CDR1 MNHEY, CDR2 SVGEGT. CDR3 region: CASSYSTGIYGYTF. The CDR3, as DNA: TGTGCCAGCAGTTACTCGACAGGGATCTATGGCTACACCTTC.